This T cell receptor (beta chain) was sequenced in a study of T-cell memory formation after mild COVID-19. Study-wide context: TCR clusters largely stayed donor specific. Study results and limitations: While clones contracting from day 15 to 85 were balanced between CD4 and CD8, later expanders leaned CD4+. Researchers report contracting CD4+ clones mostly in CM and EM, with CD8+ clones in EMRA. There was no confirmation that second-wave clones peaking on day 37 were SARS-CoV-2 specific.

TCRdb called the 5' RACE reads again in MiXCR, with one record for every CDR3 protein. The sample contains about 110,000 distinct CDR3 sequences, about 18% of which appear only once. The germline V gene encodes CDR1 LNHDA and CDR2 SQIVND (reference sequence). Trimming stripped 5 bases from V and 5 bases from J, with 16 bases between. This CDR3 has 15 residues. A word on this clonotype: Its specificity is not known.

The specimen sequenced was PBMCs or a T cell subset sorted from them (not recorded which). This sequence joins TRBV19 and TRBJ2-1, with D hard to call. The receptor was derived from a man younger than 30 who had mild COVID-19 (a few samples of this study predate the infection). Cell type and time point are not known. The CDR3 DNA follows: TGTGCCAGTAGTGTGCAGTCGCGTTCGGACAATGAGCAGTTCTTC. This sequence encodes CASSVQSRSDNEQFF.